This T cell receptor (beta chain) originates from a study of regulatory T cells in long-lasting Graves disease. Looked up from germline, CDR1 is SGHAT and CDR2 is FQDESV (reference sequence). The CDR3 has 13 residues. The time point here: newly diagnosed GD, antithyroid drugs for less than 3 months. After RNA was extracted from PBMCs, the TCR library was made from it. Study findings and constraints: Graves' patients with persistent disease showed TCR diversity lower than patients newly diagnosed.

On this clonotype itself: Its antigen is as yet unknown. At one end, the junction sequence differs from germline, possibly due to a read error.

Construction of the TCR beta libraries employed iRepertoire HTBI primers in conjunction with Arm-PCR of CDR3 regions. Via MiXCR, TCRdb re-called the multiplex PCR reads, giving one row per CDR3 protein. The sample shows 300,000 to 400,000 distinct CDR3 sequences, about a sixth of them seen only once. J is TRBJ1-1 and V is TRBV11-1; a weak D match, TRBD1 (5 bases). Sample: peripheral blood mononuclear cells (PBMCs), taken at new diagnosis, from a patient treated with antithyroid drugs. The receptor was derived from a female donor with Graves disease. Here the CDR3 DNA reads TGTGCCAGCAGCATAGCGGACATCGCTGAAGCTTTCTTT. It yields the protein CASSIADIAEAFF.